The sequence of this T cell receptor (beta chain) was determined in a study of blood T cell repertoires in COVID-19. Study background: The study drew acute and convalescent COVID-19 samples from the United States, Italy and Spain. Sample material is recorded as cDNA or gDNA derived from T cells, B-cell-depleted T cells, or PBMCs.

Original analysis: Estimation of nucleated cell counts was performed using reference gene primer amplification. Sequenced by immunoSEQ multiplex PCR; TCRdb stores in-frame clones only, minus some. V and J calls and clone size are those listed in that table; D and trimming were worked out from the DNA. The profile shows roughly 120,000 clones, 85% of them singletons. Germline CDR1 MNHEY, CDR2 SVGEGT. V lost 0 bases and J 3 bases, leaving 6 bases between the germline ends. CDR3 length equals 13 residues. The clonotype comes from a man older than 75 with acute or convalescent COVID-19. Sequencing was done on a sample of peripheral blood. The rearrangement uses TRBV6-2 or TRBV6-3 and TRBJ2-7; D gene unclear. The CDR3 loop reads CASSYSNNYEQYF. CDR3 in DNA: TGTGCCAGCAGTTACTCGAACAACTACGAGCAGTACTTC.